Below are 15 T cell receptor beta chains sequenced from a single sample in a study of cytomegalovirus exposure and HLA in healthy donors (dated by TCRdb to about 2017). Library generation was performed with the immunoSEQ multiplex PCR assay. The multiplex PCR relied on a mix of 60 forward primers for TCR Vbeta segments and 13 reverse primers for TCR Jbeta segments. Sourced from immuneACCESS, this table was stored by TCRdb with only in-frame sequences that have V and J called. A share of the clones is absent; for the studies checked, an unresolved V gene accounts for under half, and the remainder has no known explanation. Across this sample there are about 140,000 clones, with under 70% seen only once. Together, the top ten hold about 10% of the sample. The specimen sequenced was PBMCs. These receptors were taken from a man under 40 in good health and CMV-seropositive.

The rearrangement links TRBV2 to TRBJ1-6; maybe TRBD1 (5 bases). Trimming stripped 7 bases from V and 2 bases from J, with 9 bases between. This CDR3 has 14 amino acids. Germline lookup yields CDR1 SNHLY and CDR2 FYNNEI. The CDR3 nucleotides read TGTGCCAGCAAGCGGGACGCCTATAATTCACCCCTCCACTTT. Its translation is CASKRDAYNSPLHF.

The CDR3: CASSPRRDQETQYF. The CDR3 DNA is TGTGCCAGCTCACCCCGTCGGGACCAAGAGACCCAGTACTTC. This chain links TRBV18 with TRBJ2-5; D unclear. V lost 3 bases, J lost 0 bases, and 8 bases lay in between. CDR1 is KGHSH and CDR2 is LQKENI in the germline V gene. CDR3 length: 14 residues.

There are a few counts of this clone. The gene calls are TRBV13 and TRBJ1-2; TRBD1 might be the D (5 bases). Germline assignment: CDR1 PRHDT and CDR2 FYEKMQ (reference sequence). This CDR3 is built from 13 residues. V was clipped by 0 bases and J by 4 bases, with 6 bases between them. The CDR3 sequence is CASSLGGGYGYTF. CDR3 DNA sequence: TGTGCCAGCAGCTTAGGGGGGGGCTATGGCTACACCTTC.

The DNA of the CDR3 is TGCGCCAGCAGCCGGACAGGGTCTGGAAACACCATATATTTT. Translating gives CASSRTGSGNTIYF. The chain recombines TRBV5-1 with TRBJ1-3, with TRBD1 identical over 8 bases. The CDR3 totals 14 residues. The V gene end was trimmed by 4 bases and the J gene end by 1 base; junction bases not matched to a gene: 1. Germline CDR1 is SGHRS and CDR2 is YFSETQ.

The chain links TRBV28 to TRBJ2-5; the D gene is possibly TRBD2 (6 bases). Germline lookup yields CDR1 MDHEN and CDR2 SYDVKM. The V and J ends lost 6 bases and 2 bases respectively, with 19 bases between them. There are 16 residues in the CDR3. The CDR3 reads CASREGTGTLQETQYF. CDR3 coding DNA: TGTGCCAGCAGGGAGGGGACGGGGACGCTACAAGAGACCCAGTACTTC.

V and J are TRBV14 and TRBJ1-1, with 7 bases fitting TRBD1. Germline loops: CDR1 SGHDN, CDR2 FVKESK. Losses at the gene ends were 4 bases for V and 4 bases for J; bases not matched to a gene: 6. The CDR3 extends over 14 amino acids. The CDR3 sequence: CASSLSPGGTEAFF. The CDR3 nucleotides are TGTGCCAGCAGCCTAAGTCCAGGGGGCACTGAAGCTTTCTTT.

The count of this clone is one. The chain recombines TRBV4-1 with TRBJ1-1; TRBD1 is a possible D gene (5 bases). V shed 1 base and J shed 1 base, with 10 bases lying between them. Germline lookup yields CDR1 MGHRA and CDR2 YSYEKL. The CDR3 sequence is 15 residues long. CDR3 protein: CASSQGVTENTEAFF. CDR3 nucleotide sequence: TGCGCCAGCAGCCAAGGGGTGACAGAGAACACTGAAGCTTTCTTT.

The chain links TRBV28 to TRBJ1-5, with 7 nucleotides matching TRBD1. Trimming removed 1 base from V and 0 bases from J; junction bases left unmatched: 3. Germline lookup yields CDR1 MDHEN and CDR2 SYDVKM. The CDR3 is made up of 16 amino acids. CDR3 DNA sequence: TGTGCCAGCAGTTTATTAACAGGGGATAGCAATCAGCCCCAGCATTTT. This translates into CASSLLTGDSNQPQHF.

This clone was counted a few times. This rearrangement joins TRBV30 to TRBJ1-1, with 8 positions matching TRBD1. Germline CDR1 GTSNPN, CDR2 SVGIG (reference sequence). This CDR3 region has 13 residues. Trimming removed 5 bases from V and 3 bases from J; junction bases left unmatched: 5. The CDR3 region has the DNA TGTGCCTGGGGACAGGGCTCTTACACTGAAGCTTTCTTT. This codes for CAWGQGSYTEAFF.

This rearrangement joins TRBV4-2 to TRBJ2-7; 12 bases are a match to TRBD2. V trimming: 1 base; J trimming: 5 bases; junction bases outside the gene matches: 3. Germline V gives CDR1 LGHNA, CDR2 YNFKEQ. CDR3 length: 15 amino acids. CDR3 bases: TGTGCCAGCAGCCAAGGGACTAGCGGGACGAACGAGCAGTACTTC. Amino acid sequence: CASSQGTSGTNEQYF.

The chain's CDR3 is CASSEALPPGGYTF. DNA of the CDR3: TGTGCCAGCAGTGAAGCGCTTCCTCCGGGTGGCTACACCTTC. This chain links TRBV2 with TRBJ1-2; D is uncertain. Germline assignment: CDR1 SNHLY and CDR2 FYNNEI. The CDR3 totals 14 residues. The V end was cut by 0 bases, the J end by 7 bases, with 12 bases between.

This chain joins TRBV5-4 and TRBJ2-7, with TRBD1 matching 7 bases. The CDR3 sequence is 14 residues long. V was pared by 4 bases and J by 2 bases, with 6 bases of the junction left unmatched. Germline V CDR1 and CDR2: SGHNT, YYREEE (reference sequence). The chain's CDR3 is CASSVRDSTYEQYF. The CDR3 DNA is TGTGCCAGCAGCGTACGGGACAGCACCTACGAGCAGTACTTC.

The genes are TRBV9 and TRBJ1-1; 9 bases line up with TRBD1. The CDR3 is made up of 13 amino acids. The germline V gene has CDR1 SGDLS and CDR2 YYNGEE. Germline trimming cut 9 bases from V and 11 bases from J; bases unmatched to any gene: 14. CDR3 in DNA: TGTGCCACTTCACCGGGACAGGGCCCCCCGGCTTTCTTT. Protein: CATSPGQGPPAFF.

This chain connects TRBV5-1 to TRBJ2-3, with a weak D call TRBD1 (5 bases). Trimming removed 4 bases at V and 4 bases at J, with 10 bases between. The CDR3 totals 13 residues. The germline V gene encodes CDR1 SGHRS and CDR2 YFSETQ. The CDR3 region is CASSPTGPDTQYF. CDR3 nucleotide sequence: TGCGCCAGCAGCCCAACAGGACCAGATACGCAGTATTTT.

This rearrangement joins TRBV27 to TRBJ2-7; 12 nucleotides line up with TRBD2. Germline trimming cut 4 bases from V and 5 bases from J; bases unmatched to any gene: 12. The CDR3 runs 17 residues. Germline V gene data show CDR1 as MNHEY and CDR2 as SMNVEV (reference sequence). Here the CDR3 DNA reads TGTGCCAGCAGTTCAGGACTAGCGGGACGAGTTAGGGACGAGCAGTACTTC. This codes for CASSSGLAGRVRDEQYF.